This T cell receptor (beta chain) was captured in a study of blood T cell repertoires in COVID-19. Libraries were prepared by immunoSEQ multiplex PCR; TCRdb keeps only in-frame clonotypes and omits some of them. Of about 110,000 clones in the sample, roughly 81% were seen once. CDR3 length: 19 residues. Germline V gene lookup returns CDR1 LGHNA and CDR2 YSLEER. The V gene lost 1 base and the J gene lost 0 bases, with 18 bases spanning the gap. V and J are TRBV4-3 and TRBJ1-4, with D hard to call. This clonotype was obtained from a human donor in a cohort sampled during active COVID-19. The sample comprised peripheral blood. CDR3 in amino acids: CASSQVQRGVWATNEKLFF. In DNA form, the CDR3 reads TGCGCCAGCAGCCAAGTACAACGGGGTGTATGGGCAACTAATGAAAAACTGTTTTTT.